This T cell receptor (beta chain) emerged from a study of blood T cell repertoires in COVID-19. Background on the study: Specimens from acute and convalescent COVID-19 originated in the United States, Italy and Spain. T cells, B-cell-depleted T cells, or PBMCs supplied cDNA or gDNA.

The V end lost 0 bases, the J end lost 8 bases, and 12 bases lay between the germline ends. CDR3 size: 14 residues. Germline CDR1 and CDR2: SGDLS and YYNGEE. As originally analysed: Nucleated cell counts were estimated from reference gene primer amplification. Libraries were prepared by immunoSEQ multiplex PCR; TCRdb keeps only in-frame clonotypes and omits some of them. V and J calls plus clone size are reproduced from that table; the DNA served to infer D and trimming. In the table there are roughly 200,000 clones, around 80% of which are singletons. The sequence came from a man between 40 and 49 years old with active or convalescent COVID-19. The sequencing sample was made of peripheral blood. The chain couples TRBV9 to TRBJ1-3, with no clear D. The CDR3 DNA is TGTGCCAGCAGCGTAGGTGGCGGTGTTGACACCATATATTTT. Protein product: CASSVGGGVDTIYF.